A single sample gave rise to the 26 T cell receptor beta chains below, sequenced in a study of T cell clonality in common variable immunodeficiency. Generated by immunoSEQ multiplex PCR, the TCRdb table keeps only in-frame clones and is missing some. This repertoire holds tens of thousands of clones, and none appear only once. Sequenced: peripheral blood mononuclear cells. The receptors derive from a person between 18 and 70 years old in good health.

This clone was recorded many times. The read terminates 3 residues ahead of where the CDR3 ends, so the germline J gene completes it. V gene TRBV5-1 combines with J gene TRBJ2-5, with D unresolved. Germline V gene sequence: CDR1 SGHRS, CDR2 YFSETQ. The V and J ends lost 5 bases and 1 base respectively, with 9 bases between them. CDR3 length: 13 amino acids. The chain's CDR3 is CASRGPSQETQYF. The CDR3 bases that were read are TGCGCCAGCAGAGGCCCATCCCAAGAGACC.

This clone was counted many times. The missing CDR3 end, 3 residues past where the read stops, is filled in from the germline J gene. This rearrangement joins TRBV12-3 or TRBV12-4 to TRBJ2-1, with 12 bases lining up with TRBD2. The ends lost 4 bases at V and 7 bases at J; junction bases unmatched: 8. This CDR3 has 16 amino acids. CDR3 residues: CASSSLAGGGWNEQFF. CDR3 DNA, as far as it was read: TGTGCCAGCAGTTCCCTAGCGGGAGGGGGCTGGAATGAG.

This clone was seen ten or more times. Coverage ceases 3 residues before the CDR3 finishes, and the germline J gene fills in the end. V is TRBV19 and J is TRBJ1-5; D unclear. V lost 2 bases, J lost 3 bases, and 8 bases lay in between. The CDR3 is 14 residues long. Per germline, CDR1 LNHDA and CDR2 SQIVND (reference sequence). The CDR3 is CASSIRASNQPQHF. CDR3 DNA, as far as it was read: TGTGCCAGTAGTATAAGGGCCTCCAATCAGCCC. Filled out from reference TRBV19 and TRBJ1-5, the complete variable domain reads DGGITQSPKYLFRKEGQNVTLSCEQNLNHDAMYWYRQDPGQGLRLIYYSQIVNDFQKGDIAEGYSVSREKKESFPLTVTSAQKNPTAFYLCASSIRASNQPQHFGDGTRLSIL.

In this sample, this clone turned up many times. With the read ending 3 residues before the CDR3 end, the germline J gene is used to fill in that end. This chain links TRBV30 with TRBJ2-7; D unclear. The CDR3 has 11 residues. Trimming pared 3 bases from V and 4 bases from J, leaving 7 bases between. CDR1 is GTSNPN, CDR2 SVGIG, per germline (reference sequence). CDR3 DNA (partial): TGTGCCTGGAGCCTAGTTTACGAG. This gives the protein CAWSLVYE. The whole CDR3 protein is CAWSLVYEQYF.

In this sample, this clone turned up many times. The observed sequence ends 3 residues before the CDR3 terminus, with the missing tail filled in from the germline J gene. The J gene is TRBJ1-1, the V gene TRBV5-4; TRBD1 might be the D (6 bases). Looked up from germline, CDR1 is SGHNT and CDR2 is YYREEE (reference sequence). CDR3 length: 16 residues. The sequenced CDR3 bases are TGTGCCAGCAGCTTGGAAGGGGTCCTCCAAACAGGGAAC. Residues: CASSLEGVLQTGN. The whole CDR3 region reads CASSLEGVLQTGNAFF.

This clone was seen many times. The observed sequence ends 3 residues before the CDR3 terminus, with the missing tail filled in from the germline J gene. This sequence joins TRBV5-1 and TRBJ2-5; 7 bases agree with TRBD2. The J segment lost 1 base and the V segment lost 0 bases, leaving 12 bases of the junction unmatched. CDR3 length equals 18 residues. Germline CDR1 reads SGHRS; CDR2 reads YFSETQ. CDR3 loop: CASSLAIGVSGPQETQYF. CDR3 DNA (partial): TGCGCCAGCAGCTTGGCTATTGGAGTTAGCGGGCCCCAAGAGACC.

This clone came up many times. The DNA ends 3 residues before the CDR3 does, and the rest of the CDR3 is filled in from the germline J gene. The chain is built from TRBV19 and TRBJ2-1; TRBD2 agrees at 7 bases. Germline CDR1 and CDR2: LNHDA and SQIVND (reference sequence). The CDR3 sequence is 13 residues long. The J segment lost 7 bases and the V segment lost 6 bases, leaving 6 bases of the junction unmatched. CDR3: CASRGQAGNEQFF. CDR3 DNA, as far as it was read: TGTGCCAGTAGGGGTCAAGCGGGGAATGAG. Looking up the rest from reference TRBV19 and TRBJ2-1 gives the full variable domain: DGGITQSPKYLFRKEGQNVTLSCEQNLNHDAMYWYRQDPGQGLRLIYYSQIVNDFQKGDIAEGYSVSREKKESFPLTVTSAQKNPTAFYLCASRGQAGNEQFFGPGTRLTVL.

The table lists this clone with many counts. Read data end 3 residues before the CDR3 end; the end is taken from the germline J gene. The chain employs TRBV2 and TRBJ2-5; TRBD1 is a possible D gene (5 bases). V was trimmed by 5 bases and J by 3 bases, leaving 19 bases between them. The CDR3 has 16 amino acids. Germline CDR1 SNHLY, CDR2 FYNNEI. The sequenced CDR3 bases are TGTGCCAGCAGTTGGGTCGCGCTGGGGCGTGAAGAGACC. It encodes CASSWVALGREET. The entire CDR3 protein is CASSWVALGREETQYF.

This clone was observed at least ten times. The DNA ends 3 residues before the CDR3 does, and the rest of the CDR3 is filled in from the germline J gene. The chain links TRBV12-3 or TRBV12-4 to TRBJ2-3; 7 bases are shared with TRBD1. V shed 10 bases and J 1 base; nucleotides not matched to a gene: 5. The length of the CDR3 is 13 residues. The CDR3: CATQGVRTDTQYF. The sequenced CDR3 bases are TGTGCCACCCAGGGGGTGCGCACAGATACG.

This clone was detected many times. The CDR3 end is not reached by the read, which stops 3 residues before it; the germline J gene fills it in. The chain employs TRBV20-1 and TRBJ2-3, with 8 nucleotides matching TRBD1. Looked up from germline, CDR1 is DFQATT and CDR2 is SNEGSKA (reference sequence). This CDR3 region has 14 residues. The V and J ends lost 0 bases and 4 bases, in that order; junction bases with no gene match: 3. The sequenced CDR3 bases are TGCAGTGCTAGAGATACGACAGGGGCAGATACG. Residues: CSARDTTGADT. The whole CDR3 protein reads CSARDTTGADTQYF.

This clone appeared many times. The read gets to within 3 residues of the CDR3 end, and the germline J gene fills in the rest. The chain has TRBV7-7 and TRBJ2-5, with a tentative D call TRBD2 (6 bases). Trimming took off 5 bases at V and 5 bases at J, with 18 bases between the two ends. Germline V gene data show CDR1 as SSHAT and CDR2 as FNYEAQ (reference sequence). The CDR3 spans 15 residues. CDR3 DNA, as far as it was read: TGTGCCAGCAGCCAACGGTCGGGGGTAGGCGAGACC. Amino acids: CASSQRSGVGET. The CDR3 as a whole reads CASSQRSGVGETQYF.

This clone was seen at least ten times. Read data end 3 residues before the CDR3 end; the end is taken from the germline J gene. The chain recombines TRBV5-6 with TRBJ1-2; maybe TRBD1 (5 bases). This CDR3 comprises 15 residues. The V gene lost 5 bases and the J gene lost 0 bases, with 14 bases spanning the gap. CDR1 is SGHDT and CDR2 is YYEEEE in the germline V gene. The part of the CDR3 DNA that was read is TGTGCCAGCAGTTACACAGGCTTAGCTAACTATGGC. It encodes CASSYTGLANYG. The entire CDR3 protein is CASSYTGLANYGYTF.

This clone was seen repeatedly, ten times or more. The read finishes 3 residues shy of the CDR3 end, and the germline J gene is used to complete it. The genes are TRBV19 and TRBJ1-5, with D possibly being TRBD1 (5 bases). Germline V gene lookup returns CDR1 LNHDA and CDR2 SQIVND (reference sequence). The CDR3 length is 15 residues. V lost 3 bases and J lost 4, with 13 bases in between. Incomplete CDR3 DNA: TGTGCCAGTAGTATGGGGCACAGACAGAATCAGCCC. Translated: CASSMGHRQNQP. The entire CDR3 is CASSMGHRQNQPQHF.

This clone was picked up many times. With the read ending 3 residues before the CDR3 end, the germline J gene is used to fill in that end. V usage is TRBV30 and J usage is TRBJ1-3; D perhaps matches TRBD1 (5 bases). V was trimmed by 3 bases and J by 1 base, leaving 10 bases between them. CDR1 and CDR2 from the germline V gene are GTSNPN and SVGIG (reference sequence). The CDR3 contains 14 residues. CDR3 bases read: TGTGCCTGGAGCCAAGACAGTTCTGGAAACACC. Its translation: CAWSQDSSGNT. The whole CDR3 reads CAWSQDSSGNTIYF. Looking up the rest from reference TRBV30 and TRBJ1-3 gives the full variable domain: SQTIHQWPATLVQPVGSPLSLECTVEGTSNPNLYWYRQAAGRGLQLLFYSVGIGQISSEVPQNLSASRPQDRQFILSSKKLLLSDSGFYLCAWSQDSSGNTIYFGEGSWLTVV.

This clone has at least ten counts. The read stops 3 residues short of the end of the CDR3; the missing end is completed from the germline J gene. The rearrangement links TRBV14 to TRBJ2-5; 11 nucleotides match TRBD2. The CDR3 has 20 residues. Germline lookup yields CDR1 SGHDN and CDR2 FVKESK. The J segment lost 7 bases and the V segment lost 0 bases, leaving 19 bases of the junction unmatched. This CDR3 reads CASSQDLTSGSPPPTRTQYF. The part of the CDR3 DNA that was read is TGTGCCAGCAGCCAAGATCTCACTAGCGGGAGTCCACCACCAACAAGGACC. The full variable domain, completed using reference TRBV14 and TRBJ2-5, is EAGVTQFPSHSVIEKGQTVTLRCDPISGHDNLYWYRRVMGKEIKFLLHFVKESKQDESGMPNNRFLAERTGGTYSTLKVQPAELEDSGVYFCASSQDLTSGSPPPTRTQYFGPGTRLLVL.

This clone has ten or more counts. The read is 3 residues too short to cover the CDR3 end, so that end is filled in from the germline J gene. The chain uses TRBV20-1 and TRBJ2-5; a possible D gene is TRBD2 (6 bases). The germline CDR1 and CDR2 sequences are DFQATT and SNEGSKA (reference sequence). Trimming removed 3 bases at V and 5 bases at J, with 16 bases between. This CDR3 is 14 amino acids long. The CDR3 sequence: CSARDLTSLETQYF. Partial CDR3 DNA: TGCAGTGCTAGGGACCTCACTAGCTTGGAGACC.

This clone was seen only a few times. Read coverage stops 3 residues before the CDR3 terminus; the germline J gene supplies the remainder. The gene calls are TRBV20-1 and TRBJ2-7; TRBD2 matches at 9 bases. V was pared by 3 bases and J by 4 bases, with 7 bases of the junction left unmatched. Germline V gene data show CDR1 as DFQATT and CDR2 as SNEGSKA (reference sequence). The CDR3 totals 14 residues. CDR3 DNA (partial): TGCAGTGCTAGCCGGGTAGCGGGAGCATACGAG. Protein sequence: CSASRVAGAYE. The complete CDR3 reads CSASRVAGAYEQYF.

This clone appeared many times. The read ends 3 residues shy of where the CDR3 ends; the end is completed using the germline J gene. The chain is built from TRBV19 and TRBJ1-4; D ambiguous. CDR3 length equals 15 residues. The V gene lost 0 bases and the J gene lost 4 bases, with 9 bases spanning the gap. CDR1 and CDR2 (germline): LNHDA, SQIVND (reference sequence). Partial CDR3 DNA: TGTGCCAGTAGTATAGAGGGCAGCCGTAATGAAAAA. Translation gives CASSIEGSRNEK. The whole CDR3 sequence is CASSIEGSRNEKLFF.

This clone was detected ten times or more. The read comes to an end 3 residues before the CDR3 does, leaving the germline J gene to fill in the end. The chain is built from TRBV20-1 and TRBJ2-1; 9 bases line up with TRBD2. This CDR3 is 16 amino acids long. The J segment lost 2 bases and the V segment lost 6 bases, leaving 11 bases of the junction unmatched. Germline-derived CDR1 and CDR2 are DFQATT and SNEGSKA (reference sequence). The CDR3 DNA, read in part, is TGCAGTGCCACAGATTTTAGCGGGAGCACCTACAATGAG. Amino acid sequence: CSATDFSGSTYNE. In full, the CDR3 is CSATDFSGSTYNEQFF.

This clone occurred many times. Read sequence stops 3 residues before the CDR3 end, and the germline J gene provides the missing end. The chain is built from TRBV10-3 and TRBJ1-2; 7 bases agree with TRBD1. Germline V gives CDR1 ENHRY, CDR2 SYGVKD. The trim removed 1 base at V and 0 bases at J, leaving 2 bases unmatched. This CDR3 spans 15 amino acids. CDR3 amino acids: CAISELGQTNYGYTF. The sequenced CDR3 bases are TGTGCCATCAGTGAGTTGGGACAGACTAACTATGGC.

The sample holds many counts of this clone. The sequence runs out 3 residues before the end of the CDR3; the remainder is reconstructed from the germline J gene. The V and J genes are TRBV7-9 and TRBJ1-1, with 7 bases lining up with TRBD1. The trim removed 5 bases at V and 4 bases at J, leaving 7 bases unmatched. The length of the CDR3 is 14 residues. Looked up from germline, CDR1 is SEHNR and CDR2 is FQNEAQ (reference sequence). Incomplete CDR3 DNA: TGTGCCAGCAGCCCCCTACAGGGGAGCACTGAA. It codes for CASSPLQGSTE. The whole CDR3 protein reads CASSPLQGSTEAFF.

At least ten counts were recorded for this clone. With the read ending 3 residues before the CDR3 end, the germline J gene is used to fill in that end. The chain joins TRBV13 to TRBJ2-7, with TRBD2 matching 7 bases. Unmatched junction bases numbered 11, after V lost 4 bases and J lost 5 bases. This CDR3 has 15 amino acids. CDR1 and CDR2 from the germline V gene are PRHDT and FYEKMQ (reference sequence). The chain's CDR3 is CASSSPSGQEDEQYF. Partial CDR3 DNA: TGTGCCAGCAGCTCCCCTAGCGGCCAGGAGGACGAG.

This clone was observed at least ten times. The read stops 3 residues short of the end of the CDR3; the missing end is completed from the germline J gene. The chain joins TRBV7-7 to TRBJ2-5; a possible D gene is TRBD2 (5 bases). CDR3 length equals 13 residues. In germline, CDR1 is SSHAT, CDR2 FNYEAQ (reference sequence). The germline V and J ends were trimmed by 5 bases and 1 base, with 8 bases remaining between them. Incomplete CDR3 DNA: TGTGCCAGCAGCCCTGGACTCCAAGAGACC. Translated, it gives CASSPGLQET. Given in full, the CDR3 is CASSPGLQETQYF.

The CDR3 reads CASSHRTGAYYGYTF. The sequenced CDR3 bases are TGTGCCAGCAGCCATAGGACAGGGGCTTACTATGGC. The gene calls are TRBV2 and TRBJ1-2; 9 bases line up with TRBD1. The CDR3 end falls 3 residues outside the read, so it is completed with the germline J gene. V was pared by 6 bases and J by 3 bases, with 8 bases of the junction left unmatched. The CDR3 has 15 residues. In germline, CDR1 is SNHLY, CDR2 FYNNEI. Full variable domain (missing parts from reference TRBV2 and TRBJ1-2): EPEVTQTPSHQVTQMGQEVILRCVPISNHLYFYWYRQILGQKVEFLVSFYNNEISEKSEIFDDQFSVERPDGSNFTLKIRSTKLEDSAMYFCASSHRTGAYYGYTFGSGTRLTVV.

This clone was counted ten times or more. The read halts 3 residues ahead of the CDR3 end, with the missing end drawn from the germline J gene. This sequence joins TRBV7-6 and TRBJ1-5, with TRBD1 matching 10 bases. The CDR3 loop spans 15 amino acids. Trimming took 4 bases from V and 1 from J; bases not matched to a gene: 1. The germline V gene has CDR1 SGHVS and CDR2 FNYEAQ. The chain's CDR3 is CASSSGQGSNQPQHF. CDR3 DNA (partial): TGTGCCAGCAGCTCGGGACAGGGGAGCAATCAGCCC.

At least ten counts were recorded for this clone. The read finishes 3 residues shy of the CDR3 end, and the germline J gene is used to complete it. V and J are TRBV5-1 and TRBJ2-5, with a weak D call TRBD2 (8 bases). Deletions cut 4 bases from V and 5 bases from J, with 18 bases between. CDR3 length equals 15 residues. Per the germline V gene, CDR1 is SGHRS and CDR2 is YFSETQ. CDR3 bases read: TGCGCCAGCAGCCTCGGGGGGGGACAGCCGGAGACC. It is translated as CASSLGGGQPET. Given in full, the CDR3 is CASSLGGGQPETQYF.